This TCR beta chain originates from a study of T cells in pancreatic ductal adenocarcinoma. The selected patients with pancreatic ductal adenocarcinoma had surgery but no neoadjuvant therapy. General study results and limits: No significant tumor-blood clonality difference; means were about 0.11 and 0.072. Tumor-versus-blood clonality comparisons may be biased toward lower tumor diversity.

Data came from immunoSEQ multiplex PCR; TCRdb stores just in-frame clones and leaves some out. The table shows about 16,000 clones, with 88% occurring only once. Notes on this clone: The antigen remains unidentified.

There are 14 residues in the CDR3. After removal of 4 bases from V and 5 bases from J, the junction contained 7 bases not matched to a gene. Germline V gene data show CDR1 as KGHSH and CDR2 as LQKENI. The sequenced sample consisted of PBMCs. The gene calls are TRBV18 and TRBJ1-1; 7 bases are a match to TRBD1. The receptor was derived from a human donor with pancreatic ductal adenocarcinoma. CDR3 protein: CASSQRDRRTEAFF. CDR3 bases: TGTGCCAGCTCACAAAGGGACAGAAGGACTGAAGCTTTCTTT.